This T cell receptor (beta chain) was recovered during a study of human T cells and chemical hapten exposure. Specified time point: healthy volunteer bleed at 6 weeks. Before extraction, the whole blood was not fractionated, and total RNA was taken from it. The CDR3 covers 14 residues. Unmatched junction bases numbered 6, after V lost 4 bases and J lost 5 bases. Each cDNA molecule in the library carried unique molecular identifiers. As processed by the authors: Per sample, the median was approximately 100,000 TCRs, with values from around 20,000 to 690,000. TCRdb independently ran MiXCR on the RACE reads; one entry per CDR3 protein. These V and J calls are TCRdb output, not the study's own analysis. The table lists some 77,000 distinct CDR3 sequences, around 9.4% of them singletons.

The J gene is TRBJ2-5, the V gene TRBV23-1; 8 bases fit TRBD2. Being an ORF, TRBV23-1 has a function that is uncertain. The receptor was isolated from a female donor in good health. Some clones in this sample may be carry-over from other donors' samples. Sequencing was performed on whole blood. CDR3 region: CASSRAGGRETQYF. The CDR3, as DNA: TGCGCCAGCAGTCGGGCGGGGGGAAGGGAGACCCAGTACTTC.